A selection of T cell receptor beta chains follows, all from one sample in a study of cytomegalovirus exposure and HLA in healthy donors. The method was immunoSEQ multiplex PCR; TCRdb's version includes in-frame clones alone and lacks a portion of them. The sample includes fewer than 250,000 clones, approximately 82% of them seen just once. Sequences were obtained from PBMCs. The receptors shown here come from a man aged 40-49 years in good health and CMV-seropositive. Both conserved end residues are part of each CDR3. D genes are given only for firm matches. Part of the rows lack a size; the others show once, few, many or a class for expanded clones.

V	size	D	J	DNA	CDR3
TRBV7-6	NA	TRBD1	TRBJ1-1	TGTGCCAGCAGCATGACAGGGCTGAACACTGAAGCTTTCTTT	CASSMTGLNTEAFF
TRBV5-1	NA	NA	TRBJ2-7	TGCGCCAGCAGCCTAGGACAGTCCTCCTACGAGCAGTACTTC	CASSLGQSSYEQYF
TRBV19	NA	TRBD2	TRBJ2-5	TGTGCCAGTAGTAGAGACTGGACTAGGCAGGAGACCCAGTACTTC	CASSRDWTRQETQYF
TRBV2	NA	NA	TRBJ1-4	TGTGCCAGCAGTGGACAGCATAATGAAAAACTGTTTTTT	CASSGQHNEKLFF
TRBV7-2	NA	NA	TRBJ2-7	TGTGCCAGCAGCTTAGCGGCCCCCTACGAGCAGTACTTC	CASSLAAPYEQYF
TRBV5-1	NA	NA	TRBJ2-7	TGCGCCAGCAGCTTTGGGGGGAACTCCTACGAGCAGTACTTC	CASSFGGNSYEQYF
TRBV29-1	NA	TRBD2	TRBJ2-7	TGCAGCGTTAAGTCCGGGACTAGCTACGAGCAGTACTTC	CSVKSGTSYEQYF
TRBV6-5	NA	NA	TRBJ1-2	TGTGCCAGCAGTACGGACAGTAACTATGGCTACACCTTC	CASSTDSNYGYTF
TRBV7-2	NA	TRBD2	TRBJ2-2	TGTGCCAGCAGCTTAGAGCTAGCGGGAGGGCCGTACACCGGGGAGCTGTTTTTT	CASSLELAGGPYTGELFF
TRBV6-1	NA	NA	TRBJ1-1	TGTGCCAGCAGTCTGACAGAATCTGCTGAAGCTTTCTTT	CASSLTESAEAFF
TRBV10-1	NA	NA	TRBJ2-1	TGCGCCAGCAGTGATCTTCAGGGTGGCGGTGAGCAGTTCTTC	CASSDLQGGGEQFF
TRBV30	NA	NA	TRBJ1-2	TGTGCCTGGAGTGTTGGGGGGGGCCTTGGCTACACCTTC	CAWSVGGGLGYTF
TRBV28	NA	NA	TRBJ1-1	TGTGCCAGCAGTTTATTGGGGCGAGCTTTCTTT	CASSLLGRAFF
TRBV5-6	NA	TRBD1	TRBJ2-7	TGTGCCAGCAGCTTGTCCCGGGACAGTGCCGAGCAGTACTTC	CASSLSRDSAEQYF
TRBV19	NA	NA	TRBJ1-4	TGTGCCAGTAGTATTCACGAGCGGAGTGAAAAACTGTTTTTT	CASSIHERSEKLFF
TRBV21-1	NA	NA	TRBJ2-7	TGTGCCAGCAGTCGCGGAGTCCCCCTCTACGAGCAGTACTTC	CASSRGVPLYEQYF
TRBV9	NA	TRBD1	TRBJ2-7	TGTGCCAGCAGCTTGTCCTGGGGACAGGGTTACGAGCAGTACTTC	CASSLSWGQGYEQYF
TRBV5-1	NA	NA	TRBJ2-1	TGCGCCAGCAGCTTGGTCGGGGTGTCCTACAATGAGCAGTTCTTC	CASSLVGVSYNEQFF
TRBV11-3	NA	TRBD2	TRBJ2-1	TGTGCCAGCAGCCCGGCGGGGGAGGAGCAGTTCTTC	CASSPAGEEQFF
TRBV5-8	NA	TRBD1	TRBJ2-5	TGTGCCAGCAGCTGGACAGGGAGGGAGACCCAGTACTTC	CASSWTGRETQYF
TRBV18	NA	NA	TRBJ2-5	TGTGCCAGCTCCCCGTCCCAAGAGACCCAGTACTTC	CASSPSQETQYF
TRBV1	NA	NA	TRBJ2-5	TGCACCAGCAGCCACTTAGCGGGAGTGGTAGAGACCCAGTACTTC	CTSSHLAGVVETQYF
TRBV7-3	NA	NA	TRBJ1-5	TGTGCCAGCAGCGCCCAGGGCGGTCAGCCCCAGCATTTT	CASSAQGGQPQHF
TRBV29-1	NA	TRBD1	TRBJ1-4	TGCAGCGTTGGAGGACAGGGGGCGACTAATGAAAAACTGTTTTTT	CSVGGQGATNEKLFF
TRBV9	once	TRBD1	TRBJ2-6	TGTGCCAGCAGTCTTACTACAGGGGGGCTTTCCTCTGGGGCCAACGTCCTGACTTTC	CASSLTTGGLSSGANVLTF
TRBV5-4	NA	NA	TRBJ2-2	TGTGCCAGCAGCCAGGATAGCGGAAACACCGGGGAGCTGTTTTTT	CASSQDSGNTGELFF
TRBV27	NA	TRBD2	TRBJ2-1	TGTGCCAGCAGTACAGCGGGAGGGAACTCCTACAATGAGCAGTTCTTC	CASSTAGGNSYNEQFF
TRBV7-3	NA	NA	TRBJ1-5	TGTGCCAGCAGCTTAGCCCCCGACTTTGTCCCCCAGCATTTT	CASSLAPDFVPQHF
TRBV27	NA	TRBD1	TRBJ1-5	TGTGCCAGCAGCAGTCGGACAGGACAAACTCTGACCCAGCCCCAGCATTTT	CASSSRTGQTLTQPQHF
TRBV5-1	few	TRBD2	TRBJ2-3	TGCGCCAGCAGACATACTAGCGGGTGGAGTTCAGATACGCAGTATTTT	CASRHTSGWSSDTQYF
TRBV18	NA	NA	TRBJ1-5	TGTGCCAGCTCACCTTCAGATAGCAATCAGCCCCAGCATTTT	CASSPSDSNQPQHF
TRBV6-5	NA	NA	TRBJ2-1	TGTGCCAGCAGTGGCAGGTCCTACAATGAGCAGTTCTTC	CASSGRSYNEQFF
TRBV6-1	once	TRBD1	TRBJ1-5	TGTGCCAGCAGTGTCGGACAGGGCCCTCAGCCCCAGCATTTT	CASSVGQGPQPQHF
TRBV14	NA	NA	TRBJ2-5	TGTGCCAGCAGCCAAGGAACAGTTCCAGGAGAGACCCAGTACTTC	CASSQGTVPGETQYF
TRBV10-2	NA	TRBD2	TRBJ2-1	TGCGCCAGCTCCCGAAGGGGGATAGCGGGAGTGATCAATGAGCAGTTCTTC	CASSRRGIAGVINEQFF